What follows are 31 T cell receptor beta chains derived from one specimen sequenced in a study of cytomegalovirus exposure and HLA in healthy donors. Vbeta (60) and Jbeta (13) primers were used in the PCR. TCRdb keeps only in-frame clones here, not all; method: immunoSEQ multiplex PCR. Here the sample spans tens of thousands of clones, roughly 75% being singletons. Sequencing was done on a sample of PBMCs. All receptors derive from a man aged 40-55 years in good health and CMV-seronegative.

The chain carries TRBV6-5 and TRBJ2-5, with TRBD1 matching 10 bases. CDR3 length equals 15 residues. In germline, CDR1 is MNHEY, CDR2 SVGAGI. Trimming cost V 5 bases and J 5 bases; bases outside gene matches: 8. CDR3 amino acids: CASSSRQGARETQYF. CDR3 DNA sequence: TGTGCCAGCAGTAGTCGACAGGGGGCTCGGGAGACCCAGTACTTC.

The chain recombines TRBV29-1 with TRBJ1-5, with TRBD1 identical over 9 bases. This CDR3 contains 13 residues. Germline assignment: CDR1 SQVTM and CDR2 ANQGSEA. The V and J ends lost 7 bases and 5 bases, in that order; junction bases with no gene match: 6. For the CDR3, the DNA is TGCAGCGCCGGACAGGGGATGGATCAGCCCCAGCATTTT. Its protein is CSAGQGMDQPQHF.

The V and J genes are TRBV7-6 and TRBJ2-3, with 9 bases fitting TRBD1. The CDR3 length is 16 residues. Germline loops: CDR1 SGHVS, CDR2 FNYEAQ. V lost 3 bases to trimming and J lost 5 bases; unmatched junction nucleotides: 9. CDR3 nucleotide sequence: TGTGCCAGCAGCTTGTTAGGGGACAGGGTTCGAGATACGCAGTATTTT. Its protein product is CASSLLGDRVRDTQYF.

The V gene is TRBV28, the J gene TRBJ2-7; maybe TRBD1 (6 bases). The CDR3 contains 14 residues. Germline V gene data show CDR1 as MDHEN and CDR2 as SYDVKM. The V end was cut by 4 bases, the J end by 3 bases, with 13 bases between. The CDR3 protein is CASSSPDSYYEQYF. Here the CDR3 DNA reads TGTGCCAGCAGTTCCCCGGACAGCTACTACGAGCAGTACTTC.

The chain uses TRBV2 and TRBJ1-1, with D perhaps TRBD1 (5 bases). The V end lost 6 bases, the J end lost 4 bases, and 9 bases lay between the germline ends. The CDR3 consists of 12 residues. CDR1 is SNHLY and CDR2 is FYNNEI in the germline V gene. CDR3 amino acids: CASRQEVTEAFF. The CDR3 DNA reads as TGTGCCAGCAGACAGGAAGTCACTGAAGCTTTCTTT.

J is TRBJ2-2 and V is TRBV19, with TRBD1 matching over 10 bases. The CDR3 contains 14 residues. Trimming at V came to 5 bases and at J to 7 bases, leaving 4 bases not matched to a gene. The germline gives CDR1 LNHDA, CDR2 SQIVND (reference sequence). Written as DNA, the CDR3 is TGTGCCAGTAGTTTGGGACAGGGGTACGGGGAGCTGTTTTTT. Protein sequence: CASSLGQGYGELFF.

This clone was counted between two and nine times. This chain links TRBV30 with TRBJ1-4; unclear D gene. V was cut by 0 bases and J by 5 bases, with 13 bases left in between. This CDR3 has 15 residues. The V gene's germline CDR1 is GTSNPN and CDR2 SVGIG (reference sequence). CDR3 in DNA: TGTGCCTGGAGTGTATCCAACGGGAAGAATGAAAAACTGTTTTTT. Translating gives CAWSVSNGKNEKLFF.

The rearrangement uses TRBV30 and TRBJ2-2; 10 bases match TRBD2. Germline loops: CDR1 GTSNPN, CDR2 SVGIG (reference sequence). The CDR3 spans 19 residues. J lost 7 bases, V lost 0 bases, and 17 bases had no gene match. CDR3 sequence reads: CAWSVRYPRTSGTGGELFF. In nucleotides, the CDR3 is TGTGCCTGGAGTGTACGATACCCTCGAACTAGCGGGACCGGCGGGGAGCTGTTTTTT.

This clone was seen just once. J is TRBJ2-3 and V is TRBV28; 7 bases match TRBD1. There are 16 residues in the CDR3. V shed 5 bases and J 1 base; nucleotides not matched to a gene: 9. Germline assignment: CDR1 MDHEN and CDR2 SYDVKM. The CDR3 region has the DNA TGTGCCAGCAGTGGGGACAGCTATGCGGGCACAGATACGCAGTATTTT. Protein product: CASSGDSYAGTDTQYF.

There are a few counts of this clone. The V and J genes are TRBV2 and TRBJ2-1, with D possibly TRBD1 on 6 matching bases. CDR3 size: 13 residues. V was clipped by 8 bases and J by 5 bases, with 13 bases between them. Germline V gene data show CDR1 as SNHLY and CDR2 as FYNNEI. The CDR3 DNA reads TGTGCCAGCGCCCCGAACAGGGACAATGAGCAGTTCTTC. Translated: CASAPNRDNEQFF.

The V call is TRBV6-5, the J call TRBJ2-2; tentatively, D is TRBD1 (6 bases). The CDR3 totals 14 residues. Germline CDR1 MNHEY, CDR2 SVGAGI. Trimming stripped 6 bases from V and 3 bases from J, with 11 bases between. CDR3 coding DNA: TGTGCCAGCAGGACGGACAGAGACACCGGGGAGCTGTTTTTT. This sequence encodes CASRTDRDTGELFF.

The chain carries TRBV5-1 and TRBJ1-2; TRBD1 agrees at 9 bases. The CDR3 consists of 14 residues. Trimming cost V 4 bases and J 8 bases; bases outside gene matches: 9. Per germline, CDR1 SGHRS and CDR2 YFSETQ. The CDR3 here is CASSRPGQGEGYTF. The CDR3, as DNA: TGCGCCAGCAGCAGACCGGGACAGGGTGAAGGCTACACCTTC.

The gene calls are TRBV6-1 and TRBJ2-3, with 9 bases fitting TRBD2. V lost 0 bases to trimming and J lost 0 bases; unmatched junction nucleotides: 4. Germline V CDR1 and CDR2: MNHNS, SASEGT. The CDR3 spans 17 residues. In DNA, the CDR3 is TGTGCCAGCAGTGAAGCTGCGAGCGGGGGGAGCACAGATACGCAGTATTTT. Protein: CASSEAASGGSTDTQYF.

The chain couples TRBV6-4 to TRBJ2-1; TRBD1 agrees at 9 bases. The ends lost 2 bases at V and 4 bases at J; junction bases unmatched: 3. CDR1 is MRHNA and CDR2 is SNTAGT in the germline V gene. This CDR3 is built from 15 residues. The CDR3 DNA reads TGTGCCAGCAGTGACACAGGGGGCTCGTACAATGAGCAGTTCTTC. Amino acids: CASSDTGGSYNEQFF.

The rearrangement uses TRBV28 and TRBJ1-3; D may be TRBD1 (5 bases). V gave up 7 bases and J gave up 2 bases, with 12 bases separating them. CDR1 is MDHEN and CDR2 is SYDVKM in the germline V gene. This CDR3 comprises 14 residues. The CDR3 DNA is TGTGCCAGCATCAAAGGGGCCACTGGAAACACCATATATTTT. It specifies CASIKGATGNTIYF. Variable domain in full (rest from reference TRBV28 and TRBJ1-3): DVKVTQSSRYLVKRTGEKVFLECVQDMDHENMFWYRQDPGLGLRLIYFSYDVKMKEKGDIPEGYSVSREKKERFSLILESASTNQTSMYLCASIKGATGNTIYFGEGSWLTVV.

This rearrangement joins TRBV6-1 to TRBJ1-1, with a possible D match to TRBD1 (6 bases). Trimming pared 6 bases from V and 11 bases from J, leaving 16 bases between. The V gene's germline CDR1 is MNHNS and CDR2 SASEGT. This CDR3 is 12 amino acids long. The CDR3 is CASSDKGGLAFF. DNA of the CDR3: TGTGCCAGCAGCGACAAGGGGGGGTTGGCTTTCTTT.

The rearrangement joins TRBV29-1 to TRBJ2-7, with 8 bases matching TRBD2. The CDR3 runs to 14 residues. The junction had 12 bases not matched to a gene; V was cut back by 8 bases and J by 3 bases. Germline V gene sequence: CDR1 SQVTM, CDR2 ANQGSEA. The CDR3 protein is CSRWPSGCFYEQYF. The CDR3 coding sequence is TGCAGCAGATGGCCTAGCGGGTGTTTCTACGAGCAGTACTTC.

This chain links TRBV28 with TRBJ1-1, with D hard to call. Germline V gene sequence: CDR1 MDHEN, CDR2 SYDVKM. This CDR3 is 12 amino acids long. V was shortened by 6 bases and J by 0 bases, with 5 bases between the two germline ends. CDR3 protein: CASRAVNTEAFF. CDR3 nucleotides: TGTGCCAGCAGGGCAGTGAACACTGAAGCTTTCTTT.

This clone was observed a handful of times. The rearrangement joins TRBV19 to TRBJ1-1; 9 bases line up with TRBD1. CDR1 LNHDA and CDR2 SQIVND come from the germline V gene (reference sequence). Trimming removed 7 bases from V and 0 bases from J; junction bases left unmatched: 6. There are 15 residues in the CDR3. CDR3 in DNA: TGTGCCAGTACCTGGACAGGGGCGATGAACACTGAAGCTTTCTTT. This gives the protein CASTWTGAMNTEAFF.

Here the CDR3 DNA reads TGTGCCAGCAGCGCCTCGACAGAAATCTACGAGCAGTACTTC. It yields the protein CASSASTEIYEQYF. The rearrangement uses TRBV9 and TRBJ2-7; tentatively, D is TRBD1 (5 bases). This CDR3 has 14 residues. Germline loops: CDR1 SGDLS, CDR2 YYNGEE. The V end was cut by 3 bases, the J end by 3 bases, with 13 bases between. Complete variable domain (other parts from reference TRBV9 and TRBJ2-7): DSGVTQTPKHLITATGQRVTLRCSPRSGDLSVYWYQQSLDQGLQFLIQYYNGEERAKGNILERFSAQQFPDLHSELNLSSLELGDSALYFCASSASTEIYEQYFGPGTRLTVT.

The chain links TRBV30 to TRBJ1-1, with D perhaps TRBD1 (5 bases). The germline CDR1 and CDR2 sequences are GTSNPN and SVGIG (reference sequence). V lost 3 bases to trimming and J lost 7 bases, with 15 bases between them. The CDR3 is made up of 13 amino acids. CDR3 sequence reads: CAWRWGSEIEAFF. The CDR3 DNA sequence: TGTGCCTGGAGGTGGGGCAGCGAGATTGAAGCTTTCTTT.

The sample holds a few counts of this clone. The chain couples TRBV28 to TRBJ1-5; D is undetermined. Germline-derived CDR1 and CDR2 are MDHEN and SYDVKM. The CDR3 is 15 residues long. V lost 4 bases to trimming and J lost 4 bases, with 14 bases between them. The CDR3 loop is CASSSGDRKNQPQHF. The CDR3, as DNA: TGTGCCAGCAGTTCCGGGGATAGGAAAAATCAGCCCCAGCATTTT.

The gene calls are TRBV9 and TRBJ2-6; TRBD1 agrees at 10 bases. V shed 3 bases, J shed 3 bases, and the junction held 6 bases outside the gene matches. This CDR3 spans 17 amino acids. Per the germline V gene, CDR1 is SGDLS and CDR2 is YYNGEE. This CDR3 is CASSGDRGLVGANVLTF. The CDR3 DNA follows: TGTGCCAGCAGCGGAGACAGGGGGCTTGTTGGGGCCAACGTCCTGACTTTC.

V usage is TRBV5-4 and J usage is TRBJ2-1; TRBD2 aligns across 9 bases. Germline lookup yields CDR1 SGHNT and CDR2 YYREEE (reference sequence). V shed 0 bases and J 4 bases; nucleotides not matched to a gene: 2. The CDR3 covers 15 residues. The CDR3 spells CASSLGSGSYNEQFF. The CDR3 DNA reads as TGTGCCAGCAGCTTGGGTAGCGGGAGTTACAATGAGCAGTTCTTC.

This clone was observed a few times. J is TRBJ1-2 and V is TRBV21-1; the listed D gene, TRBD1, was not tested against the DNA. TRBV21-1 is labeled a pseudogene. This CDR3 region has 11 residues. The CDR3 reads CASVTGLGYTF. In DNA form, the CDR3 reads TGTGCCAGCGTAACAGGGCTTGGCTACACCTTC.

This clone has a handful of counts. This chain's CDR3 is CASTVLGGGQPQHF. The DNA for the CDR3 is TGTGCCAGCACCGTCCTAGGGGGGGGCCAGCCCCAGCATTTT. The chain has TRBV6-6 and TRBJ1-5, with a tentative D call TRBD1 (6 bases). The germline V gene encodes CDR1 MNHNY and CDR2 SVGAGI (reference sequence). Trimming took 7 bases from V and 7 from J, leaving 17 bases between them. CDR3 length equals 14 residues.

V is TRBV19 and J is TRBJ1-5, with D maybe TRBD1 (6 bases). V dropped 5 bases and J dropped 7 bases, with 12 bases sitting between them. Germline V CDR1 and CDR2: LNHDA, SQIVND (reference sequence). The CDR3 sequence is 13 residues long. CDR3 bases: TGTGCCAGTAGTTCAGGGGTAGAGCAGCCCCAGCATTTT. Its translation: CASSSGVEQPQHF.

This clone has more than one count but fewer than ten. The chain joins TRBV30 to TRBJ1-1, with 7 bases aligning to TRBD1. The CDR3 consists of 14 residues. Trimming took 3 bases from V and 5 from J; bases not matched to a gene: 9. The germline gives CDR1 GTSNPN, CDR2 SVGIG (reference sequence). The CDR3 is CAWRKPGQKTEAFF. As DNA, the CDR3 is TGTGCCTGGAGGAAACCGGGACAGAAAACTGAAGCTTTCTTT.

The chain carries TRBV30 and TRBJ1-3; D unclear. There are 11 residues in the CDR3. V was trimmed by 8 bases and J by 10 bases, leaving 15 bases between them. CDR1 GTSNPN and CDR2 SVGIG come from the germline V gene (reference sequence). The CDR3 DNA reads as TGTGCCAGTGTTACATCGGGGACCATATATTTT. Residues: CASVTSGTIYF.

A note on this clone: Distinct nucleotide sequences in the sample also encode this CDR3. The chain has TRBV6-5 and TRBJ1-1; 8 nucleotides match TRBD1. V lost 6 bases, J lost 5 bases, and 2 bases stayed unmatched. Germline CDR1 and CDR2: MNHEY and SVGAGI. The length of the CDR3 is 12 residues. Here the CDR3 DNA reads TGTGCCAGCAGGAGGACAGGGACTGAAGCTTTCTTT. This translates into CASRRTGTEAFF.

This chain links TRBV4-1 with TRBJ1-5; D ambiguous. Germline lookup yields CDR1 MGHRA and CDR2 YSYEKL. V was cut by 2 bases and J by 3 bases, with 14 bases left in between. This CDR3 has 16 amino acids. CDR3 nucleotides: TGCGCCAGCAGCCAACTAGGTGGCGCGGACAATCAGCCCCAGCATTTT. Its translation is CASSQLGGADNQPQHF.